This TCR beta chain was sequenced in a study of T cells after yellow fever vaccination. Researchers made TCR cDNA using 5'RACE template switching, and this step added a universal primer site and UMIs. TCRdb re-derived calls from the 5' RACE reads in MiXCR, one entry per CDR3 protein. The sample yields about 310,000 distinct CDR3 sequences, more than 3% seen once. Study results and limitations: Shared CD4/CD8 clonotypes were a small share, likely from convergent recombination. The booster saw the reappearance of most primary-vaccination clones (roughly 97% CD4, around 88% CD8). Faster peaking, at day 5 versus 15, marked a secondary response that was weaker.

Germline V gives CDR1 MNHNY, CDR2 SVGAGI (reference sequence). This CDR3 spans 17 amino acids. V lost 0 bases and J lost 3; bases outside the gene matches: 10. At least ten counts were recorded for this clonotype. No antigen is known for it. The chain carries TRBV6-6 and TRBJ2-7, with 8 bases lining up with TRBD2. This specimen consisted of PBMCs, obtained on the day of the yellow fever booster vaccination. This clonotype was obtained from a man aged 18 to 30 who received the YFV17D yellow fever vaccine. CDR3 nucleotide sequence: TGTGCCAGCAGTTACTCGAAGCGCCGGGAGGGTAACTACGAGCAGTACTTC. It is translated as CASSYSKRREGNYEQYF.